This TCR beta chain was sequenced for a study of pediatric ulcerative colitis. General observations from the study: Blood-rectal clonal overlap within each person was significantly higher in ulcerative colitis patients than controls. Two rectal CDR3 clonotypes occurred in all ulcerative colitis patients. Acute severe colitis showed lower rectal diversity from clonal expansions.

A note on this clone: What it binds is unknown.

Using immunoSEQ multiplex PCR, the repertoire was profiled, and TCRdb retains in-frame clones only, with some absent. The sample holds about 5,800 clones, roughly 89% seen once. V lost 6 bases and J lost 5; bases outside the gene matches: 10. The CDR3 runs 15 residues. The germline CDR1 and CDR2 sequences are MNHNY and SVGAGI (reference sequence). The chain links TRBV6-6 to TRBJ2-7; 10 bases line up with TRBD2. The sample comprised blood. The receptor's source is a girl aged 5-17 years who was a control in a study of pediatric ulcerative colitis. Here the CDR3 DNA reads TGTGCCAGCAGCCGACCCACTAGCGGGATCCACGAGCAGTACTTC. Its protein is CASSRPTSGIHEQYF.